This T cell receptor (beta chain) appears in the sequencing data of a study of blood T cell repertoires in COVID-19. The overall study: The study drew acute and convalescent COVID-19 samples from the United States, Italy and Spain. Nucleic acid was either cDNA or gDNA, and it came from T cells, B-cell-depleted T cells, or PBMCs.

Original handling: Amplification of reference gene primers provided the estimated nucleated cell counts. Only in-frame clones appear in the TCRdb table, and some are missing; sequencing was by immunoSEQ multiplex PCR. V, J and clone size are those of that table, while D and trimming were read from the DNA. The sample shows 95,000 to 150,000 clones, under 90% of them seen only once. V was cut by 5 bases and J by 5 bases, with 13 bases left in between. Germline V gene data show CDR1 as SGHNT and CDR2 as YENEEA. The CDR3 loop spans 15 amino acids. The TCR sequence derives from a woman between 65 and 79 years old with acute or convalescent COVID-19. The sample was peripheral blood. The chain joins TRBV11-3 to TRBJ1-6; D possibly corresponds to TRBD1 (6 bases). CDR3 residues: CASSDQGGNNSPLHF. The CDR3 DNA is TGTGCCAGCAGCGACCAAGGGGGAAATAATTCACCCCTCCACTTT. Supplemented by reference TRBV11-3 and TRBJ1-6, the full variable domain reads EAGVVQSPRYKIIEKKQPVAFWCNPISGHNTLYWYLQNLGQGPELLIRYENEEAVDDSQLPKDRFSAERLKGVDSTLKIQPAELGDSAVYLCASSDQGGNNSPLHFGNGTRLTVT.